The T cell receptor beta chain described here comes from a study of beta chain features in type 1 diabetes. Study-level information: Similarity in age, gender and cell yields was seen between patients and healthy donors. Findings and caveats of the study: At VDJ recombination sites, type 1 diabetes patients had fewer insertions and more deleted nucleotides.

Expressed TCRB transcripts were sequenced after all isolated RNA was converted to cDNA. Roughly 3.5 million reads per sample on average were obtained from naive, central memory and regulatory T cell samples. Using immunoSEQ multiplex PCR, the repertoire was profiled, and TCRdb retains in-frame clones only, with some absent. This table has a few hundred thousand clones, about 10% appearing once. As concerns this clone: Its specificity is not known.

The trim removed 5 bases at V and 0 bases at J, leaving 10 bases unmatched. Germline V gene data show CDR1 as KGHSH and CDR2 as LQKENI. The CDR3 has 17 amino acids. This chain links TRBV18 with TRBJ1-2, with TRBD1 matching over 9 bases. The clonotype was recovered from a woman aged 18 to 35 in good health. The sequencing sample was made of naive CD4+ T cells from blood. CDR3: CASSTTGGTISNYGYTF. CDR3 bases: TGTGCCAGCTCAACAACAGGGGGCACCATCTCTAACTATGGCTACACCTTC.